A single T cell receptor (beta chain) is shown here with its context. What it recognizes is unknown. Germline lookup yields CDR1 LNHDA and CDR2 SQIVND (reference sequence). The CDR3 covers 14 residues. Trimming removed 1 base from V and 4 bases from J, with 10 bases in between. The data derive from a study of OX40 agonist ivuxolimab in advanced cancers. Study-wide context: Every 2 weeks, patients received ivuxolimab intravenously, dosed at 0.01 to 10 mg/kg. Notes on the study in general: Partial responders receiving 0.1-3.0 mg/kg showed among the lowest clonal expansion.

Repertoires were generated with immunoSEQ multiplex PCR, while TCRdb's copy carries only in-frame clones and drops some. In the table there are around 28,000 clones, more than 75% of which are singletons. The chain carries TRBV19 and TRBJ1-1; tentative D call: TRBD1 (6 bases). Source: CD4+ or CD8+ T cells sorted from blood, taken in a trial of the OX40 agonist ivuxolimab. The origin of this receptor is an adult with an advanced solid tumor such as melanoma, head and neck, liver or kidney cancer. Here the CDR3 reads CASSIAGVGTEAFF. The CDR3 DNA sequence: TGTGCCAGTAGTATAGCAGGGGTGGGCACTGAAGCTTTCTTT.